One sample yielded the 9 T cell receptor beta chains listed below, sequenced in a study of PD-L1 blockade in urothelial cancer. Noted time point: pretreatment peripheral blood. The protocol was immunoSEQ multiplex PCR, while the TCRdb copy is restricted to in-frame clones and leaves out a portion. The sample shows 85,000 to 95,000 clones, 70% to 90% of them seen only once. Sequences were derived from PBMCs, sampled around atezolizumab (anti-PD-L1) treatment. These receptors were obtained from a woman aged 80 or over with urothelial cancer.

The gene calls are TRBV5-6 and TRBJ2-1; TRBD1 aligns across 9 bases. The germline V gene has CDR1 SGHDT and CDR2 YYEEEE. Germline trimming cut 4 bases from V and 4 bases from J; bases unmatched to any gene: 6. This CDR3 is 15 amino acids long. The CDR3 loop reads CASSAAGQGYNEQFF. The CDR3 region has the DNA TGTGCCAGCAGCGCTGCGGGACAGGGTTACAATGAGCAGTTCTTC.

The genes are TRBV9 and TRBJ2-3, with a weak D call TRBD2 (6 bases). Trimming removed 1 base at V and 3 bases at J, with 12 bases between. Germline CDR1 SGDLS, CDR2 YYNGEE. The CDR3 consists of 15 residues. CDR3 DNA sequence: TGTGCCAGCAGCGTATTTTCTAGCGTGACAGATACGCAGTATTTT. It codes for CASSVFSSVTDTQYF.

The chain is built from TRBV2 and TRBJ1-1; TRBD1 aligns across 7 bases. With V trimmed by 6 bases and J by 1 base, 5 bases remained unmatched. Germline assignment: CDR1 SNHLY and CDR2 FYNNEI. The CDR3 runs 14 residues. DNA for the CDR3: TGTGCCAGCAGAGACGACAGGGCGAACACTGAAGCTTTCTTT. This codes for CASRDDRANTEAFF.

The chain links TRBV6-1 to TRBJ1-2; the D gene is possibly TRBD1 (6 bases). Per the germline V gene, CDR1 is MNHNS and CDR2 is SASEGT. This CDR3 is 15 amino acids long. V was clipped by 5 bases and J by 8 bases, with 21 bases between them. The CDR3 spells CASSSRGLGATGYTF. DNA of the CDR3: TGTGCCAGCAGTTCCCGGGGTTTGGGGGCGACAGGCTACACCTTC.

The chain employs TRBV28 and TRBJ2-1; 8 positions match TRBD2. Germline values: CDR1 MDHEN, CDR2 SYDVKM. CDR3 length: 15 amino acids. Trimming removed 7 bases from V and 5 bases from J; junction bases left unmatched: 10. The CDR3 coding sequence is TGTGCCAGCACCCGGGCGGTAGCGGGAAACAATGAGCAGTTCTTC. Translation: CASTRAVAGNNEQFF.

The rearrangement uses TRBV19 and TRBJ2-2, with 7 bases that match TRBD2. V lost 6 bases to trimming and J lost 0 bases; unmatched junction nucleotides: 10. The CDR3 consists of 17 residues. CDR1 LNHDA and CDR2 SQIVND come from the germline V gene (reference sequence). The CDR3 sequence: CASRVSPSGSNTGELFF. The CDR3, as DNA: TGTGCCAGTAGAGTATCCCCTAGCGGATCGAACACCGGGGAGCTGTTTTTT.

The chain couples TRBV7-8 to TRBJ1-5, with a weak D call TRBD1 (5 bases). The CDR3 is 16 amino acids. With 2 bases removed from V and 0 bases from J, the gap between germline ends came to 11 bases. Germline CDR1 SGHVS, CDR2 FQNEAQ. This CDR3 is CASSLYNRISNQPQHF. In DNA form, the CDR3 reads TGTGCCAGCAGCTTATACAACAGGATTAGCAATCAGCCCCAGCATTTT.

The chain is built from TRBV9 and TRBJ1-2; D is perhaps TRBD1 (6 bases). The CDR3 is 15 residues long. The V end was cut by 8 bases, the J end by 3 bases, with 20 bases between. The germline V gene encodes CDR1 SGDLS and CDR2 YYNGEE. DNA of the CDR3: TGTGCCAGTTCAGTCGGTAACAGGGATGACTATGGCTACACCTTC. Translating it yields CASSVGNRDDYGYTF.

The chain has TRBV18 and TRBJ2-1; TRBD1 matches 9 bases. V lost 3 bases and J lost 4; bases outside the gene matches: 10. Germline V lookup: CDR1 KGHSH, CDR2 LQKENI. The CDR3 sequence is 17 residues long. The CDR3 DNA sequence: TGTGCCAGCTCACCGCTACCGGGACAGGGTACGTACAATGAGCAGTTCTTC. This gives the protein CASSPLPGQGTYNEQFF.